This T cell receptor beta chain was identified during a study of shared clonotypes between healthy human individuals. The donors were adults (healthy and HIV-negative) with no recent acute infections or vaccinations. The donors, all of them Caucasian adults, lived in Nashville, Tennessee. Germline V lookup: CDR1 MNHEY, CDR2 SVGAGI. Trimming pared 5 bases from V and 7 bases from J, leaving 11 bases between. The CDR3 totals 12 residues. Libraries were prepared by immunoSEQ multiplex PCR; TCRdb keeps only in-frame clonotypes and omits some of them. The table has 2 million to 2.5 million clones, approximately 93% seen once.

Sequencing input: naive CD4+ T cells from PBMCs. Stated subset: CD45RA+ positively selected. The sequence was collected from a man between 18 and 35 years old in good health. Some clones in this sample may be carry-over from other donors' samples. The genes are TRBV6-5 and TRBJ1-1; no clear D gene. The CDR3: CASSAYTGEAFF. The DNA of the CDR3 is TGTGCCAGCAGTGCCTATACCGGTGAAGCTTTCTTT.